This record covers a single T cell receptor beta chain. The antigen it binds to is not known. No base qualities exist here, and no much larger clone lies one base off it. At the junction V is shortened by 4 bases and J by 7 bases; bases outside the gene matches: 18. The cysteine opens and the phenylalanine closes a CDR3 of 18 amino acids. Just the 54-base CDR3 DNA is kept, in frame starting at base 1. CDR1 and CDR2 were assigned from the germline V gene as MGHDK and SYGVNS. RNA was extracted using the RNeasy kit, and about 0.45 to 1 ug of the RNA was reverse transcribed with random hexamers. The immunoSEQ multiplex PCR assay, which covers 54 Vbeta and 13 Jbeta segments, was used to amplify TCR beta CDR3 regions. PCR amplification bias was corrected by using a synthetic template baseline for primer optimization and computational correction. Under the source paper's analysis protocol: Only productive sequences were kept, with reads annotated to V, D and J genes according to IMGT and analyzed in immunoSEQ Analyzer. Clonality was computed as one minus Shannon entropy normalized by log2 of the number of productive unique sequences. For each patient and control, public and private clones were evaluated among the 100 most prevalent clones. Susac-specific clones were defined as absent from healthy and MS cohorts, 1052 published viral clones and other ImmuneACCESS disease sequences. TCRdb reanalyzed the raw reads on its own, using fastp at Q25 for trimming and MiXCR for clone calling, and kept in-frame beta chains. Entries that share a CDR3 protein sequence are merged under the most common genes and DNA. These V and J calls are TCRdb output, not the study's own analysis. The sample table holds more than 150,000 distinct CDR3 sequences, of which approximately 95% were seen once. 0.075% to 0.1% of the sample is held by the ten biggest clonotypes.

The data belong to a study of CD8 T cells in Susac syndrome (dated by TCRdb to between 2018 and 2021). About the investigation overall: Of the Susac syndrome patients who were sequenced, fewer than 10 were in clinical remission while about six had clinically active disease. At blood withdrawal, Susac syndrome patients were either therapy-naive, taking corticosteroids (in some cases with IVIg as well), or taking IVIg alone. The study used repertoire sequencing to test whether antigen drove CD8+ T cell activation and differentiation in Susac syndrome. What the study reported, not specific to this receptor: The TCR sequencing and HLA analysis was acknowledged to have included a relatively small number of individuals. In patients with Susac syndrome, the CD4+ T cell repertoire showed no detectable clonal expansion.

High-throughput TCR beta sequencing profiled peripheral blood CD8+ and CD4+ T cells from healthy donors, Susac syndrome patients and multiple sclerosis patients. The Susac syndrome patients fulfilled recently defined diagnostic criteria for either definite or probable disease. Bulk CD8+ and CD4+ T cells were purified by magnetic negative isolation, while CD8+ TEMRA cells were enriched using FACS. Blood was collected in EDTA tubes and processed within 24 hours, with PBMCs isolated through density gradient centrifugation. PBMCs intended for TCR sequencing were frozen in liquid nitrogen and were later thawed in a 37 degrees C water bath. The sorted or isolated CD4+, CD8+ and CD8+ TEMRA cells reached a purity of at least 90%.

The clonotype originates from a human donor with Susac syndrome. The sequenced sample was CD4+ T cells from PBMCs. The rearrangement combines TRBV25-1 with TRBJ2-2; 7 bases in the junction line up with TRBD1. The CDR3 here reads CASSARRYRGRFDGELFF. The nucleotide sequence reads TGTGCCAGCAGTGCCCGAAGATATAGGGGGCGCTTTGACGGGGAGCTGTTTTTT.